Each of the 15 T cell receptor beta chains below was sequenced from the same sample in a study of OX40 agonist ivuxolimab in advanced cancers. Clones were sequenced by immunoSEQ multiplex PCR, and TCRdb holds only the in-frame ones, with some missing. This table holds tens of thousands of clones, roughly three quarters found once. The sample here was CD4+ or CD8+ T cells sorted from blood, taken in a trial of the OX40 agonist ivuxolimab. Receptor source: an adult with an advanced solid tumor such as melanoma, head and neck, liver or kidney cancer.

Of note for this clone: Other DNA sequences in this specimen translate into the identical CDR3. V is TRBV10-3 and J is TRBJ1-2; D may be TRBD1 (6 bases). This CDR3 spans 15 amino acids. Germline CDR1 and CDR2: ENHRY and SYGVKD. With 2 bases removed from V and 8 bases from J, the gap between germline ends came to 18 bases. This chain's CDR3 is CAISEGGAGPRGYTF. CDR3 coding DNA: TGTGCCATCAGTGAGGGGGGGGCAGGGCCGAGAGGCTACACCTTC.

This clone was counted a few times. The chain recombines TRBV29-1 with TRBJ2-2; possible D gene TRBD1, 6 bases. The CDR3 loop spans 13 amino acids. Germline assignment: CDR1 SQVTM and CDR2 ANQGSEA. Trimming left V 0 bases short and J 4 bases short, with 6 bases between. The CDR3 coding sequence is TGCAGCGTTGAAGAAGGGGGCACCGGGGAGCTGTTTTTT. Translation: CSVEEGGTGELFF.

This clone was counted between two and nine times. This chain connects TRBV7-8 to TRBJ2-7; no clear D gene. V dropped 5 bases and J dropped 2 bases, with 19 bases sitting between them. Germline V gene data show CDR1 as SGHVS and CDR2 as FQNEAQ. This CDR3 has 16 residues. DNA of the CDR3: TGTGCCAGCAGCACCGAGGTCGCATTTGGGGCCTACGAGCAGTACTTC. The encoded protein is CASSTEVAFGAYEQYF.

The gene calls are TRBV6-6 and TRBJ2-7; D remains unclear. This CDR3 is built from 12 residues. Per the germline V gene, CDR1 is MNHNY and CDR2 is SVGAGI (reference sequence). V lost 4 bases, J lost 3 bases, and 7 bases lay in between. In nucleotides, the CDR3 is TGTGCCAGCAGTTCTGAAGGCTACGAGCAGTACTTC. It encodes CASSSEGYEQYF.

This clone was detected only once. This chain links TRBV13 with TRBJ2-1; D is perhaps TRBD2 (5 bases). V lost 0 bases and J 1 base, leaving 19 bases between the germline ends. This CDR3 is 19 amino acids long. Germline-derived CDR1 and CDR2 are PRHDT and FYEKMQ (reference sequence). The CDR3 nucleotides are TGTGCCAGCAGCTTAGGTTTTTTAGGGAGCTTCGGGTCCTACAATGAGCAGTTCTTC. Translating it yields CASSLGFLGSFGSYNEQFF.

This rearrangement joins TRBV9 to TRBJ2-3, with 10 bases lining up with TRBD2. V dropped 3 bases and J dropped 6; count of bases not matched to a gene: 1. Germline values: CDR1 SGDLS, CDR2 YYNGEE. The CDR3 spans 13 residues. The CDR3 spells CASSEAGGDTQYF. CDR3 DNA sequence: TGTGCCAGCAGCGAAGCGGGGGGGGATACGCAGTATTTT.

The rearrangement links TRBV5-6 to TRBJ1-1; perhaps TRBD1 as D (5 bases). Germline assignment: CDR1 SGHDT and CDR2 YYEEEE. The CDR3 extends over 16 amino acids. The V end lost 1 base, the J end lost 7 bases, and 20 bases lay between the germline ends. CDR3: CASSLNFARGRNEAFF. CDR3 nucleotides: TGTGCCAGCAGCTTGAATTTCGCTCGGGGCCGGAATGAAGCTTTCTTT.

The CDR3 protein is CASRRIEEQYF. The CDR3 DNA reads TGTGCCAGCAGGCGTATAGAGGAGCAGTACTTC. The V gene is TRBV28, the J gene TRBJ2-7; D uncertain. The CDR3 is 11 amino acids. The V end lost 6 bases, the J end lost 7 bases, and 10 bases lay between the germline ends. The germline CDR1 and CDR2 sequences are MDHEN and SYDVKM.

This chain uses TRBV11-2 with TRBJ2-2, with D possibly being TRBD1 (5 bases). Between the trimmed V and J ends, which lost 2 bases and 8 bases, there was a span of 9 bases. The CDR3 covers 13 residues. Germline-derived CDR1 and CDR2 are SGHAT and FQNNGV. CDR3 loop: CASSLLRTGELFF. In DNA, the CDR3 is TGTGCCAGCAGCTTACTTCGGACAGGGGAGCTGTTTTTT.

The chain couples TRBV5-1 to TRBJ2-1; TRBD2 matches at 10 bases. The CDR3 loop spans 17 amino acids. The germline V gene has CDR1 SGHRS and CDR2 YFSETQ. The ends lost 0 bases at V and 5 bases at J; junction bases unmatched: 8. The CDR3 DNA follows: TGCGCCAGCAGCTTGGTGCCTAGCGGGGGAGCTAACAATGAGCAGTTCTTC. The encoded protein is CASSLVPSGGANNEQFF.

This clone was counted a single time. CDR3 in amino acids: CASRPQGLSTRNGYTF. Here the CDR3 DNA reads TGTGCCAGCAGGCCACAGGGTCTGTCGACTCGGAATGGCTACACCTTC. The V and J genes are TRBV7-9 and TRBJ1-2; D might be TRBD1 (6 bases). Germline V lookup: CDR1 SEHNR, CDR2 FQNEAQ (reference sequence). V lost 6 bases, J lost 6 bases, and 23 bases lay in between. The CDR3 consists of 16 residues.

The chain recombines TRBV6-5 with TRBJ2-7; D may be TRBD1 (5 bases). Per germline, CDR1 MNHEY and CDR2 SVGAGI. This CDR3 comprises 13 residues. Deletions cut 3 bases from V and 5 bases from J, with 11 bases between. The CDR3 region is CASSYSGINEQYF. For the CDR3, the DNA is TGTGCCAGCAGTTATTCAGGGATCAACGAGCAGTACTTC.

The CDR3 DNA sequence: TGTGCCATCAGTGAGGGACTAGCGGGACTACAAGAGACCCAGTACTTC. Residues: CAISEGLAGLQETQYF. This chain joins TRBV10-3 and TRBJ2-5; 12 bases fit TRBD2. This CDR3 comprises 16 residues. Germline CDR1 reads ENHRY; CDR2 reads SYGVKD. V lost 2 bases and J lost 2; bases outside the gene matches: 3.

The chain employs TRBV2 and TRBJ2-5, with a weak D call TRBD2 (6 bases). Looked up from germline, CDR1 is SNHLY and CDR2 is FYNNEI. V was cut by 6 bases and J by 2 bases, with 16 bases left in between. The CDR3 loop spans 15 amino acids. The chain's CDR3 is CASSGGPDTQETQYF. CDR3 in DNA: TGTGCCAGCAGCGGGGGACCGGACACGCAAGAGACCCAGTACTTC.

This chain joins TRBV15 and TRBJ1-1; a weak D match, TRBD1 (5 bases). The V end was cut by 5 bases, the J end by 10 bases, with 20 bases between. The CDR3 has 14 residues. The germline V gene encodes CDR1 LNHNV and CDR2 YYDKDF (reference sequence). CDR3 bases: TGTGCCACCAGCGGTGGCATCCCGGGACGTGGAGCTTTCTTT. It specifies CATSGGIPGRGAFF.